This is a list of T cell receptor beta chains from one sample in a study of spatial heterogeneity in lung cancer. TCRdb re-analysed the 5' RACE reads in MiXCR, keeping a single row per CDR3 protein. This table holds over 95,000 distinct CDR3 sequences, 11% found once. The sample was PBMCs, taken at follow-up. The receptors stem from a female donor with early-stage non-small cell lung cancer. Both conserved end residues are trimmed from each CDR3.

j_call	v_call	cdr3_aa
TRBJ1-1	TRBV6-4	ASMKTGTANTEAF
TRBJ1-1	TRBV11-2	ASSFRADSNTEAF
TRBJ1-1	TRBV29-1	SAPPGQANAEAF
TRBJ2-3	TRBV28	ASSPIAGGITDTQY
TRBJ2-3	TRBV7-2	ASSLAPGTQY
TRBJ2-1	TRBV20-1	SAAAYGSSYNEQF
TRBJ1-1	TRBV7-8	ASSLGSSPNTEAF
TRBJ1-4	TRBV9	ASSVGQTYNEKLF
TRBJ1-4	TRBV5-1	ASSLEGQLGEKLF
TRBJ1-1	TRBV25-1	ASSGLWREAAEAF
TRBJ1-1	TRBV7-8	ASAQRQGGGDTEAF
TRBJ2-5	TRBV7-9	ASSSGTSGSNGETQY
TRBJ2-2	TRBV5-1	ASSLTSRRTGELF
TRBJ1-2	TRBV27	ASSLKTTRYGYT
TRBJ2-5	TRBV5-1	ASSLGLAGAHQETQY
TRBJ1-1	TRBV28	ASSLNPPMNTEAF
TRBJ1-3	TRBV30	AWSVPVNTIY
TRBJ2-4	TRBV30	AWSTGLAKNIQY
TRBJ1-5	TRBV7-6	ASSFGPSQPQH
TRBJ2-1	TRBV5-1	ASSFRDGEQF
TRBJ2-2	TRBV12-3/TRBV12-4	ASLYGPGELF
TRBJ1-5	TRBV24-1	ATSDRLKQPQH
TRBJ2-2	TRBV28	ASKKNTGELF
TRBJ1-2	TRBV12-3/TRBV12-4	ASSFRTGGNYGYT
TRBJ2-1	TRBV10-3	AISEGGPSSYNEQF
TRBJ1-5	TRBV27	AIITKKQGYSNQPQH
TRBJ2-7	TRBV3-1	ASSPGTSGRSEQY
TRBJ1-2	TRBV24-1	ATSDGTGGYT
TRBJ1-5	TRBV7-8	ASSMSVNSNQPQH
TRBJ2-5	TRBV24-1	ATSDPAQSRETQY
TRBJ2-1	TRBV29-1	SVRHGQGKGEQF
TRBJ2-1	TRBV29-1	SVDRVDNEQF
TRBJ2-5	TRBV4-2	ASSQVRTQETQY
TRBJ2-1	TRBV4-3	ASSQDRRSEQF
TRBJ2-1	TRBV9	ASSVTSVVGNEQF
TRBJ1-2	TRBV28	ASSFPGGANYGYT
TRBJ2-2	TRBV10-3	AISGGQATGELF
TRBJ2-7	TRBV3-1	ASSQSGRAHEQY
TRBJ2-1	TRBV27	ASSLWGFSLHEQF
TRBJ2-5	TRBV6-1	ASSRGASGRRETQY
TRBJ2-5	TRBV6-6	ASRYLGVQETQY
TRBJ2-3	TRBV2	ASSELRLAGVHTDTQY
TRBJ2-3	TRBV28	ASSFGGTDTQY
TRBJ1-6	TRBV12-3/TRBV12-4	ASKGGFSSPLH
TRBJ2-1	TRBV5-4	ASRSGLARSYNEQF
TRBJ2-2	TRBV20-1	SARATSGRSAGELF